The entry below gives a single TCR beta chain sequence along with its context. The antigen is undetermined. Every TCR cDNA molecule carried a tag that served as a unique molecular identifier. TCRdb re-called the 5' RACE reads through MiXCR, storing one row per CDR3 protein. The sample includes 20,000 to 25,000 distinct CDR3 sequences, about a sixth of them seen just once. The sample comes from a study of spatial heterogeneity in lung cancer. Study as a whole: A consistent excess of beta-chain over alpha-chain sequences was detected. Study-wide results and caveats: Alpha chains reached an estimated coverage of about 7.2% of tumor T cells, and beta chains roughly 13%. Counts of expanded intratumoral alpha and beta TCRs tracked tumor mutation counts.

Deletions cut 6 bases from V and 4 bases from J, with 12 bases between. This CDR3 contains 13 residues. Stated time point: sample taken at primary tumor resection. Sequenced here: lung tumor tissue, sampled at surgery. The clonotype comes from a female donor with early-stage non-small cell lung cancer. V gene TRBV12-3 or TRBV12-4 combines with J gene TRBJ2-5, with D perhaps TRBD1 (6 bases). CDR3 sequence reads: CASRTGLVETQYF. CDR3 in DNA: TGTGCCAGCAGAACAGGGCTGGTAGAGACCCAGTACTTC.